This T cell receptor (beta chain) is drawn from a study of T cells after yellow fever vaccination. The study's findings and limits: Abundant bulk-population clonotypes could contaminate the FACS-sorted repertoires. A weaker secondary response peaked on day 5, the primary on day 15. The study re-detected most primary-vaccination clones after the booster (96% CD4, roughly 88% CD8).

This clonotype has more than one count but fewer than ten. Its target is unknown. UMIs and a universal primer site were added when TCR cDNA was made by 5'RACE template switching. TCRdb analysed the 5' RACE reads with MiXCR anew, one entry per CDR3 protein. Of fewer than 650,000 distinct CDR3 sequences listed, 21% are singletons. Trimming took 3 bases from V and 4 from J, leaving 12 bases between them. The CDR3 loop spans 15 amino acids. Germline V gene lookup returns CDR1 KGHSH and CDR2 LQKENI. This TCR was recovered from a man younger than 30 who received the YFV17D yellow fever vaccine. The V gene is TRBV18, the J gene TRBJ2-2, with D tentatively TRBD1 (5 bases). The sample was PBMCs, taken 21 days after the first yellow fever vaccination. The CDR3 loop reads CASSPERGSTGELFF. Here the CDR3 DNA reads TGTGCCAGCTCACCGGAAAGGGGCAGCACCGGGGAGCTGTTTTTT.